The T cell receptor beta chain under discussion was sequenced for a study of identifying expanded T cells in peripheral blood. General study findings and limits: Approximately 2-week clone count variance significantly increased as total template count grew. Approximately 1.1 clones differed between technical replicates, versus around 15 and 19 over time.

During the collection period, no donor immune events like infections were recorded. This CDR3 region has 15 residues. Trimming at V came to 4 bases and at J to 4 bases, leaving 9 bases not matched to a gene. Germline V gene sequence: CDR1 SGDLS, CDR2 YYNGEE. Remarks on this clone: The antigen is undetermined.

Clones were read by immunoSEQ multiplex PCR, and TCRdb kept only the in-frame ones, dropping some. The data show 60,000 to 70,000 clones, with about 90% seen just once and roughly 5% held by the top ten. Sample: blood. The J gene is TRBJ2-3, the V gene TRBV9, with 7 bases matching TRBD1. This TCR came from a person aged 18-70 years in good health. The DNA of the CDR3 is TGTGCCAGCAGCCCCCGACAGGGTTGGGCAGATACGCAGTATTTT. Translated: CASSPRQGWADTQYF. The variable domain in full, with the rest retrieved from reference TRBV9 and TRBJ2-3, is DSGVTQTPKHLITATGQRVTLRCSPRSGDLSVYWYQQSLDQGLQFLIQYYNGEERAKGNILERFSAQQFPDLHSELNLSSLELGDSALYFCASSPRQGWADTQYFGPGTRLTVL.